This entry is about one T cell receptor (beta chain). The record originates from a study of Ad26.COV2.S vaccination and SARS-CoV-2 variants. The CDR3 is 13 residues long. Trimming cost V 4 bases and J 4 bases; bases outside gene matches: 3. The germline CDR1 and CDR2 sequences are SGHDN and FVKESK. Regarding treatment: roughly 19 received Ad26.COV2.S at low or high dose, single or two shots; five or six received placebo; per-sample allocation not given. Repertoires come from day 63 after the first vaccine or placebo injection. Libraries were prepared by immunoSEQ multiplex PCR; TCRdb keeps only in-frame clonotypes and omits some of them. This table holds hundreds of thousands of clones, roughly 84% found once.

The receptor's source is a person aged 18-65 years who received the Ad26.COV2.S COVID-19 vaccine or a placebo. The input for sequencing was peripheral blood, taken in a trial of Ad26.COV2.S vaccine versus placebo. The V and J genes are TRBV14 and TRBJ1-2; 7 bases match TRBD1. CDR3 protein: CASSRQGIYGYTF. The CDR3 nucleotides read TGTGCCAGCAGCCGACAGGGTATCTATGGCTACACCTTC.